Described below is a single TCR beta chain sequence and its context. Clones were read by immunoSEQ multiplex PCR, and TCRdb kept only the in-frame ones, dropping some. The repertoire holds about 80,000 clones, with roughly 88% as singletons. The record originates from a study of control samples from healthy donors and cancer patients. V was clipped by 6 bases and J by 2 bases; unmatched bases: 7. Germline values: CDR1 MGHDK, CDR2 SYGVNS. The CDR3 covers 16 residues. The receptor was isolated from a man aged 55 to 70 with head and neck cancer. The sample was PBMCs. This sequence joins TRBV25-1 and TRBJ1-5; 10 bases match TRBD1. The CDR3 loop is CASSATGTGGNQPQHF. CDR3 DNA: TGTGCCAGCAGCGCCACCGGGACAGGGGGCAATCAGCCCCAGCATTTT.